These 13 T cell receptor beta chains were sequenced from one sample in a study of cytomegalovirus exposure and HLA in healthy donors. PCR primers comprised 60 Vbeta and 13 Jbeta primers. The repertoire was sequenced with immunoSEQ multiplex PCR; TCRdb's copy has only in-frame clones and lacks some. The data show roughly 100,000 clones, and the top ten clones hold 3% to 3.5%. Sequenced: PBMCs. The origin of the receptors is a man aged 35-49 years in good health and CMV-seronegative.

The chain employs TRBV2 and TRBJ2-3; 7 bases match TRBD2. The CDR3 is 15 residues long. Germline CDR1 and CDR2: SNHLY and FYNNEI. V was clipped by 3 bases and J by 2 bases; unmatched bases: 5. The CDR3 coding sequence is TGTGCCAGCAGTGAGAGCGGGAAATTCACAGATACGCAGTATTTT. It specifies CASSESGKFTDTQYF.

CDR3 nucleotide sequence: TGTGCCAGCACCACAGGTGGAACAAAAAACATTCAGTACTTC. Encoded protein: CASTTGGTKNIQYF. The V and J genes are TRBV7-9 and TRBJ2-4; D is perhaps TRBD1 (5 bases). V was pared by 7 bases and J by 4 bases, with 14 bases between. Per the germline V gene, CDR1 is SEHNR and CDR2 is FQNEAQ (reference sequence). The CDR3 length is 14 residues.

The chain carries TRBV28 and TRBJ2-1; tentative D call: TRBD1 (6 bases). The CDR3 sequence is 14 residues long. Trimming left V 8 bases short and J 8 bases short, with 19 bases between. Germline CDR1 MDHEN, CDR2 SYDVKM. CDR3 nucleotides: TGTGCCAGCGCAGTCGGGACATCCTTGGATGAGCAGTTCTTC. Its translation is CASAVGTSLDEQFF. Using reference TRBV28 and TRBJ2-1 for the parts outside the CDR3, the full variable domain is DVKVTQSSRYLVKRTGEKVFLECVQDMDHENMFWYRQDPGLGLRLIYFSYDVKMKEKGDIPEGYSVSREKKERFSLILESASTNQTSMYLCASAVGTSLDEQFFGPGTRLTVL.

The CDR3 is CASSKVGQGCQPQHF. In DNA, the CDR3 is TGTGCCAGCAGCAAAGTTGGGCAGGGCTGTCAGCCCCAGCATTTT. The V call is TRBV21-1, the J call TRBJ1-5; the table names TRBD1, a call not compared with the DNA. TRBV21-1 is labeled a pseudogene. The CDR3 consists of 15 residues.

J is TRBJ1-2 and V is TRBV18; the D is unclear. The V gene lost 6 bases and the J gene lost 2 bases, with 7 bases spanning the gap. CDR1 is KGHSH and CDR2 is LQKENI in the germline V gene. This CDR3 has 12 amino acids. This CDR3 reads CASSPGNYGYTF. In DNA, the CDR3 is TGTGCCAGCTCTCCCGGGAACTATGGCTACACCTTC.

The chain has TRBV28 and TRBJ2-3; D possibly corresponds to TRBD1 (6 bases). CDR3 length equals 14 residues. Per the germline V gene, CDR1 is MDHEN and CDR2 is SYDVKM. V lost 2 bases and J lost 2, with 8 bases in between. CDR3 in amino acids: CASSLQGLTDTQYF. In DNA, the CDR3 is TGTGCCAGCAGTTTACAGGGGCTCACAGATACGCAGTATTTT.

The rearrangement uses TRBV5-5 and TRBJ2-2, with a possible D match to TRBD1 (5 bases). The V gene lost 3 bases and the J gene lost 4 bases, with 13 bases spanning the gap. This CDR3 spans 15 amino acids. Germline V CDR1 and CDR2: SGHKS, YYEKEE (reference sequence). Written as DNA, the CDR3 is TGTGCCAGCAGCTCTGGGCAGGGTGCCACCGGGGAGCTGTTTTTT. Amino acid sequence: CASSSGQGATGELFF.

The rearrangement uses TRBV10-1 and TRBJ2-1; 9 bases map to TRBD1. Germline assignment: CDR1 WNHNN and CDR2 SYGVQD (reference sequence). The CDR3 runs 12 residues. J lost 10 bases, V lost 2 bases, and 0 bases had no gene match. For the CDR3, the DNA is TGCGCCAGCAGTGAGGGGACAGGGGAGCAGTTCTTC. Encoded protein: CASSEGTGEQFF.

The chain links TRBV28 to TRBJ2-7, with D hard to call. The CDR3 is 12 amino acids. V lost 4 bases and J 0 bases, leaving 4 bases between the germline ends. CDR1 is MDHEN, CDR2 SYDVKM, per germline. DNA for the CDR3: TGTGCCAGCAGTTATAGCTCCTACGAGCAGTACTTC. Amino acid sequence: CASSYSSYEQYF.

Concerning this clone itself: The same CDR3 arises from other DNA sequences in this sample as well. The chain is built from TRBV5-8 and TRBJ1-1; TRBD1 aligns across 10 bases. The length of the CDR3 is 14 residues. Trimming at V came to 0 bases and at J to 5 bases, leaving 1 base not matched to a gene. Germline CDR1 is SGHTS and CDR2 is YDEGEE. CDR3 sequence reads: CASSLGTGGTEAFF. In nucleotides, the CDR3 is TGTGCCAGCAGCTTGGGGACAGGGGGAACTGAAGCTTTCTTT. Complete variable domain (other parts from reference TRBV5-8 and TRBJ1-1): EAGVTQSPTHLIKTRGQQATLRCSPISGHTSVYWYQQALGLGLQFLLWYDEGEERNRGNFPPRFSGRQFPNYSSELNVNALELEDSALYLCASSLGTGGTEAFFGQGTRLTVV.

The chain links TRBV11-3 to TRBJ1-1; D possibly corresponds to TRBD1 (6 bases). Trimming shortened V by 2 bases and J by 3 bases, and 10 bases separated the two germline ends. Germline CDR1 reads SGHNT; CDR2 reads YENEEA. This CDR3 spans 14 amino acids. The CDR3 is CASSLRGGDTEAFF. The CDR3 bases are TGTGCCAGCAGCTTAAGGGGGGGAGACACTGAAGCTTTCTTT.

J is TRBJ2-7 and V is TRBV2, with TRBD1 matching 9 bases. CDR3 size: 13 residues. Germline CDR1 SNHLY, CDR2 FYNNEI. V shed 4 bases and J 13 bases; nucleotides not matched to a gene: 11. The DNA of the CDR3 is TGTGCCAGCAGTGTAACCATCGCGGACAGGGGTTACTTC. This translates into CASSVTIADRGYF.

CDR3 sequence (DNA): TGTGCCAGCAGCGCGAGCATAGGGGGGGGCGCGACGTTCTATGAGCAGTTCTTC. This gives the protein CASSASIGGGATFYEQFF. The chain joins TRBV9 to TRBJ2-1, with D possibly being TRBD2 (7 bases). Looked up from germline, CDR1 is SGDLS and CDR2 is YYNGEE. This CDR3 has 18 residues. Trimming left V 3 bases short and J 8 bases short, with 27 bases between. The whole variable domain, remainder taken from reference TRBV9 and TRBJ2-1, is DSGVTQTPKHLITATGQRVTLRCSPRSGDLSVYWYQQSLDQGLQFLIQYYNGEERAKGNILERFSAQQFPDLHSELNLSSLELGDSALYFCASSASIGGGATFYEQFFGPGTRLTVL.